The present T cell receptor (beta chain) was sequenced within a study of T cells in localized non-small cell lung cancer. General study results and limits: Uninvolved nearby lung showed the greatest T cell clonality, exceeding that found in tumor. Higher blood T cell density tracked longer overall survival. Median detection of top 100 tumor clones in adjacent lung was 57 clones. Owing to sequencing of a solitary tumor region, heterogeneity cannot be discounted.

CDR1 is SQVTM, CDR2 ANQGSEA, per germline. The CDR3 runs to 13 residues. With 0 bases removed from V and 11 bases from J, the gap between germline ends came to 16 bases. Assay used: immunoSEQ multiplex PCR; TCRdb lists only in-frame clones, some missing. The table lists approximately 7,000 clones, more than 35% of them singletons, with 6.5% to 9.5% in the top ten. Regarding this clone: The antigen is not known.

The chain uses TRBV29-1 and TRBJ1-1, with D tentatively TRBD1 (6 bases). Sequences were derived from lung tumor tissue, sampled before any cancer treatment. This clonotype was obtained from a man between 40 and 75 years old with stage III lung adenocarcinoma. The CDR3 spells CSVEDRNGGGAFF. The CDR3 DNA reads TGCAGCGTTGAAGATCGCAACGGGGGGGGCGCTTTCTTT.